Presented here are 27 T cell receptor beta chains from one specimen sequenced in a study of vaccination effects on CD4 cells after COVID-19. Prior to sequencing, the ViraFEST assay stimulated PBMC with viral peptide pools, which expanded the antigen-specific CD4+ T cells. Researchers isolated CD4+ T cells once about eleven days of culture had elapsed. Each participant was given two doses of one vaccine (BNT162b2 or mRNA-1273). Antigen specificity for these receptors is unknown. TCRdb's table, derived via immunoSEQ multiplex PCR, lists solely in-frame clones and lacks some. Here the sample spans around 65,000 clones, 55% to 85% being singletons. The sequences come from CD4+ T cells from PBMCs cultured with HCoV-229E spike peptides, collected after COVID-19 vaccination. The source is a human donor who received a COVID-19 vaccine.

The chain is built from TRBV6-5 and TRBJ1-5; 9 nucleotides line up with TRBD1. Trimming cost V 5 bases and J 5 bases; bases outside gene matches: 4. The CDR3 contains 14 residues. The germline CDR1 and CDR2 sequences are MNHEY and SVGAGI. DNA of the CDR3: TGTGCCAGCAGTACCGACAGGGGGTATCAGCCCCAGCATTTT. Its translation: CASSTDRGYQPQHF.

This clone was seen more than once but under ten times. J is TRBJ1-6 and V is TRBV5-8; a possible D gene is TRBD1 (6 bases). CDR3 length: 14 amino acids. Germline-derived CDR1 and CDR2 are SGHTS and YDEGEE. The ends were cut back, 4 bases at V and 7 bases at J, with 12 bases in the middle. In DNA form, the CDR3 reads TGTGCCAGCAGCCATCAGGGGAAAAATTCACCCCTCCACTTT. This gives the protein CASSHQGKNSPLHF.

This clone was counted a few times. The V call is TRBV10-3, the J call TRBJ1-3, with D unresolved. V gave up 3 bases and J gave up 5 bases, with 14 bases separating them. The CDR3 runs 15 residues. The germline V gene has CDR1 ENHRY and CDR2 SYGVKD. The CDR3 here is CAISDSGPPRNTIYF. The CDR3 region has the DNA TGTGCCATCAGTGATTCTGGGCCGCCACGAAACACCATATATTTT.

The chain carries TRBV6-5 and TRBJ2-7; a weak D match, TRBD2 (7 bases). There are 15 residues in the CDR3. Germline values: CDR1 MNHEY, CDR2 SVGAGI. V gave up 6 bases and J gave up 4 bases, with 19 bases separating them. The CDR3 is CASRGGGRGVYEQYV. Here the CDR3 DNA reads TGTGCCAGCAGGGGAGGGGGACGGGGAGTTTACGAGCAGTACGTC.

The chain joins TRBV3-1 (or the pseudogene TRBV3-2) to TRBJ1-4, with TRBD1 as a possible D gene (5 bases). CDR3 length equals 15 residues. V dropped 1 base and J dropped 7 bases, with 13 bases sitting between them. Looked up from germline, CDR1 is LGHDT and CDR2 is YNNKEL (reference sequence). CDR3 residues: CASSQVQGGIEKLFF. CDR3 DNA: TGTGCCAGCAGCCAAGTGCAGGGAGGGATTGAAAAACTGTTTTTT.

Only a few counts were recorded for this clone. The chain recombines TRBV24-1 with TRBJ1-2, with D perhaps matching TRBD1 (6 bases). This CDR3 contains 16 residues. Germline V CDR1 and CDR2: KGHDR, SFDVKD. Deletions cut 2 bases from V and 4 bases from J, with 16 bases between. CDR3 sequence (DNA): TGTGCCACCAGTGATTCGGGAGTGACAGGACTCTATGGCTACACCTTC. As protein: CATSDSGVTGLYGYTF.

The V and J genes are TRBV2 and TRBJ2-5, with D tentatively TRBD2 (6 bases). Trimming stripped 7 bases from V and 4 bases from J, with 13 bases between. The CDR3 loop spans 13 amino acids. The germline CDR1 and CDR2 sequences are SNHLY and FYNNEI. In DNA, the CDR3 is TGTGCCAGCAATGCCGAGCGGGCAGAGACCCAGTACTTC. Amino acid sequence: CASNAERAETQYF. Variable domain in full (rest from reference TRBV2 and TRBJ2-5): EPEVTQTPSHQVTQMGQEVILRCVPISNHLYFYWYRQILGQKVEFLVSFYNNEISEKSEIFDDQFSVERPDGSNFTLKIRSTKLEDSAMYFCASNAERAETQYFGPGTRLLVL.

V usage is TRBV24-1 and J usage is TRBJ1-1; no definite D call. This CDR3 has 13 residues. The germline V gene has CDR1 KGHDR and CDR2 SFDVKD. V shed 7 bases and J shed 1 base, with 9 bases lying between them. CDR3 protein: CATRERGNTEAFF. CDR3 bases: TGTGCCACCAGGGAACGGGGGAACACTGAAGCTTTCTTT.

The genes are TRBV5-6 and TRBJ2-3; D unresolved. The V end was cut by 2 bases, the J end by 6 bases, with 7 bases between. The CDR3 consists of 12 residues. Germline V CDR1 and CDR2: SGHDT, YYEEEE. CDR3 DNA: TGTGCCAGCAGCTTATGGCGGGATACGCAGTATTTT. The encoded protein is CASSLWRDTQYF.

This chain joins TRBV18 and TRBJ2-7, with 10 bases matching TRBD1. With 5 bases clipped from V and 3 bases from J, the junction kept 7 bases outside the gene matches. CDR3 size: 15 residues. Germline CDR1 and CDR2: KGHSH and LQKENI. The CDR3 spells CASSDTGTGDYEQYV. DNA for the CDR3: TGTGCCAGCTCAGACACCGGGACAGGGGACTACGAGCAGTACGTC.

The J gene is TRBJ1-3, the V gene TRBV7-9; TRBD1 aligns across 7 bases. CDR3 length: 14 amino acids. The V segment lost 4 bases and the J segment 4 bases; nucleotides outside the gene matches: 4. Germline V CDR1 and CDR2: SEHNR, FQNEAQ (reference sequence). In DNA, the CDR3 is TGTGCCAGCAGCTCGACAGGGTTCGGAAACACCATATATTTT. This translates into CASSSTGFGNTIYF. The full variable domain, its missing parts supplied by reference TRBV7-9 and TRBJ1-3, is DTGVSQNPRHKITKRGQNVTFRCDPISEHNRLYWYRQTLGQGPEFLTYFQNEAQLEKSRLLSDRFSAERPKGSFSTLEIQRTEQGDSAMYLCASSSTGFGNTIYFGEGSWLTVV.

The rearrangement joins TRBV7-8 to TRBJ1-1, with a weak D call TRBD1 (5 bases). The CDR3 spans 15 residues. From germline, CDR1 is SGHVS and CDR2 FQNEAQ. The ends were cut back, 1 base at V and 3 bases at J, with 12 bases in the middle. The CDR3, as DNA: TGTGCCAGCAGCTTAGAGGGGCAAGGGTACACTGAAGCTTTCTTT. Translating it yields CASSLEGQGYTEAFF.

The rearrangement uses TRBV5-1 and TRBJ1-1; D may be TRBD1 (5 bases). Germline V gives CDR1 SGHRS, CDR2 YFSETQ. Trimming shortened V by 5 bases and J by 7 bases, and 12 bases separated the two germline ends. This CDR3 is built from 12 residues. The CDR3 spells CASRSEGSEAFF. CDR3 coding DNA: TGCGCCAGCAGATCAGAGGGGAGTGAAGCTTTCTTT.

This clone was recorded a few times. For the CDR3, the DNA is TGTGCCACCTCAAGGGGTTCCGGGGAGCTGTTTTTT. Its protein product is CATSRGSGELFF. V gene TRBV24-1 combines with J gene TRBJ2-2, with D perhaps TRBD1 (5 bases). The CDR3 length is 12 residues. The V end lost 9 bases, the J end lost 6 bases, and 10 bases lay between the germline ends. Germline loops: CDR1 KGHDR, CDR2 SFDVKD.

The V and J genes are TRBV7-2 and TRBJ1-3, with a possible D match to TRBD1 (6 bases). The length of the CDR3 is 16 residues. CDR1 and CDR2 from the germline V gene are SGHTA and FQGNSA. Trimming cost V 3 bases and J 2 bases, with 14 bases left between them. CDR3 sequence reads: CASSFGQSNAGNTIYF. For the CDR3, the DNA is TGTGCCAGCAGCTTCGGACAGTCAAACGCTGGAAACACCATATATTTT.

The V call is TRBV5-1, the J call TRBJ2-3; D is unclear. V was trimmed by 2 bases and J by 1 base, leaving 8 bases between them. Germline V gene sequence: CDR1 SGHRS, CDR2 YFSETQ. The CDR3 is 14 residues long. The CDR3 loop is CASSFPQGTDTQYF. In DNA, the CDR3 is TGCGCCAGCAGCTTCCCGCAGGGCACAGATACGCAGTATTTT.

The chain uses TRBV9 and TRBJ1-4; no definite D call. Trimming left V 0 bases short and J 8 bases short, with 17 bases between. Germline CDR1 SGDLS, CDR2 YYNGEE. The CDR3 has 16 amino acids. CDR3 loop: CASSVEGVAGREKLFF. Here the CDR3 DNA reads TGTGCCAGCAGCGTAGAAGGTGTGGCGGGCCGAGAAAAACTGTTTTTT.

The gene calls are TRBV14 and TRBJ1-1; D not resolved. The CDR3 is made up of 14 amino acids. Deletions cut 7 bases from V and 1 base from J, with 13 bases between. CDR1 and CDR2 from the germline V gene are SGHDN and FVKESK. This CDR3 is CASTLRGTNTEAFF. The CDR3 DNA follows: TGTGCCAGCACACTACGGGGAACGAACACTGAAGCTTTCTTT.

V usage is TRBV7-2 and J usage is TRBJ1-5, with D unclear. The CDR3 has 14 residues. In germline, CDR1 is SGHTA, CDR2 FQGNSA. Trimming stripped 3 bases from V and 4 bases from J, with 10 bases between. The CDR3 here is CASSFYGRNQPQHF. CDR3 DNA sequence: TGTGCCAGCAGCTTCTATGGTAGGAATCAGCCCCAGCATTTT.

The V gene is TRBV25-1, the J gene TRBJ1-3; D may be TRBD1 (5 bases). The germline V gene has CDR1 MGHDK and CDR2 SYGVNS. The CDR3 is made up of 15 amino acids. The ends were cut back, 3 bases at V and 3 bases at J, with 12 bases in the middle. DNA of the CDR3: TGTGCCAGCAGTGACCCCGGGACTAGTGGAAACACCATATATTTT. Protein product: CASSDPGTSGNTIYF.

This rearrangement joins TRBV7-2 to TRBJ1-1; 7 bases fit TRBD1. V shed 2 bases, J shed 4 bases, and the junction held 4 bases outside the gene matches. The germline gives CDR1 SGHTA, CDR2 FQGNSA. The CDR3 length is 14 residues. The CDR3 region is CASSLRYRGTEAFF. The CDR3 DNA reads TGTGCCAGCAGCTTACGGTACAGGGGCACTGAAGCTTTCTTT.

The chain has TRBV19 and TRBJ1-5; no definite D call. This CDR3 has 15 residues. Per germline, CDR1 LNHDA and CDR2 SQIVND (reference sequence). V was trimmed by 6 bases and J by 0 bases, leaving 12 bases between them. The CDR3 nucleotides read TGTGCCAGTAGCCCCGGACTCTATAGCAATCAGCCCCAGCATTTT. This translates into CASSPGLYSNQPQHF.

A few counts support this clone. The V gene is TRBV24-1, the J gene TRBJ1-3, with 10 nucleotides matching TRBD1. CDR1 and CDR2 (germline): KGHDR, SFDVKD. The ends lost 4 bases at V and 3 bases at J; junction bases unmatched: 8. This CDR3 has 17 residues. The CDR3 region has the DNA TGTGCCACCAGTGACCGTCCCGGGACAGGGGTTGGAAACACCATATATTTT. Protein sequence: CATSDRPGTGVGNTIYF.

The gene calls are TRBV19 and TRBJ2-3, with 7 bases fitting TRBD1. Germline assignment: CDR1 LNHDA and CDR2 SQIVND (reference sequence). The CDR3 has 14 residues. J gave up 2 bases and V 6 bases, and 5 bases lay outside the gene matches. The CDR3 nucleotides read TGTGCCAGTAGCGAGACAGGGTCCACAGATACGCAGTATTTT. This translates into CASSETGSTDTQYF.

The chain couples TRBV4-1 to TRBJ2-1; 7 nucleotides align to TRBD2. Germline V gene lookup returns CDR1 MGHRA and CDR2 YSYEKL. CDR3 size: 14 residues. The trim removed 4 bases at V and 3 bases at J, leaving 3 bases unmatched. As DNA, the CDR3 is TGCGCCAGCAGCCTCGGGACTAACTACAATGAGCAGTTCTTC. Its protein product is CASSLGTNYNEQFF.

CDR3 protein: CASSTLGGLNSPLHF. The CDR3 DNA reads as TGTGCCAGTAGTACCCTTGGGGGATTGAATTCACCCCTCCACTTT. V gene TRBV19 combines with J gene TRBJ1-6, with TRBD1 as a possible D gene (5 bases). V dropped 4 bases and J dropped 7 bases, with 14 bases sitting between them. Per the germline V gene, CDR1 is LNHDA and CDR2 is SQIVND (reference sequence). The CDR3 extends over 15 amino acids.

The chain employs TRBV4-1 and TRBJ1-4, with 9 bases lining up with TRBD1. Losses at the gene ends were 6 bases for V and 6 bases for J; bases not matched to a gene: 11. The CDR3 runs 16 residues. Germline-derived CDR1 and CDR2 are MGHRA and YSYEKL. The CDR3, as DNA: TGCGCCAGCAGACACAAGGCCCGGACAGGGGATGAAAAACTGTTTTTT. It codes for CASRHKARTGDEKLFF.